This T cell receptor beta chain was captured by sequencing in a study of T cells in Graves' hyperthyroidism and ophthalmopathy. Study background: Peripheral blood was drawn at first diagnosis, prior to all treatment. The study, taken as a whole, reports: The model anticipated ophthalmopathy a median around 6 months pre-onset. In the blood, most expanded thyroid clonotypes above 0.001 appeared as well.

There were TCR beta CDR3 regions amplified from RNA transcripts. The TCR CDR3 was amplified in a first-round RT-PCR using the HTBI primer set. Via MiXCR, TCRdb re-called the multiplex PCR reads, giving one row per CDR3 protein. The sample consists of roughly 420,000 distinct CDR3 sequences, 15% to 19% of them appearing once. Concerning this clonotype itself: What it recognizes is unknown.

This clonotype was sampled from a woman between 18 and 29 years old with Graves' hyperthyroidism. Sequenced material: blood.

CDR3 nucleotide sequence: TGTGCCGGCACCACCTCCTTGGGGGGGGCCTTGTATGGCTACACCTTC. It specifies CAGTTSLGGALYGYTF. V and J are TRBV6-1 and TRBJ1-2, with D possibly matching TRBD1 (6 bases). The germline gives CDR1 MNHNS, CDR2 SASEGT. The ends were cut back, 11 bases at V and 5 bases at J, with 27 bases in the middle. The CDR3 sequence is 16 residues long.